This entry describes one T cell receptor (beta chain). Its antigen is still unknown. The CDR3 totals 14 residues. V dropped 5 bases and J dropped 9; count of bases not matched to a gene: 7. CDR1 and CDR2 from the germline V gene are SGHTA and FQGTGA. The diagnostic basis comprised clinical symptoms, serum thyroxine and TRAb, thyroid ultrasound and orbital computed tomography. Amplification of TCR beta CDR3 regions used RNA as the template. In the first-round RT-PCR of the TCR CDR3, the HTBI primer set was used. TCRdb analysed the multiplex PCR reads with MiXCR anew, one entry per CDR3 protein. Of a few hundred thousand distinct CDR3 sequences listed, around 25% are singletons. The source of the sample is a study of T cells in Graves' hyperthyroidism and ophthalmopathy. Overall study context: Peripheral blood was drawn at first diagnosis, prior to all treatment.

Study-level points and caveats: Ophthalmopathy was predicted by the model a median of roughly 6.6 months ahead of onset. Most clonotypes that expanded in the thyroid above 0.001 also showed up in blood.

The sequence was obtained from a man in his forties or fifties with Graves' hyperthyroidism. The rearrangement uses TRBV7-3 and TRBJ2-1; TRBD1 matches at 10 bases. Sequencing used blood. CDR3 residues: CASSPGTGVSEQFF. CDR3 DNA: TGTGCCAGCAGCCCGGGGACAGGGGTCAGTGAGCAGTTCTTC.